The rows below give T cell receptor beta chains drawn from one sample of a study of response to subunit inactivated influenza vaccine. TCRdb itself ran the RT-PCR reads through MiXCR, one entry per CDR3 protein. The data contain about 500,000 distinct CDR3 sequences, 16% of them seen just once; the ten biggest clones take up less than 4%. This specimen consisted of CD4+ T cells sorted from PBMCs, obtained 23 months after vaccination. Source of these receptors: a man between 50 and 69 years old who received an inactivated influenza vaccine. CDR3s include the opening cysteine and the closing phenylalanine or tryptophan. The D gene is left open where the match is weak. Clone size is given for some rows only: seen once, a few or many times, or a class if the clone is expanded.

j_gene: TRBJ2-3
abundance: few
v_gene: TRBV6-2/TRBV6-3
d_gene: .
CDR3nt: TGTGCCAGCAGTTGGGGCGGGGTGCCAGATACGCAGTATTTT
CDR3aa: CASSWGGVPDTQYF

j_gene: TRBJ1-3
abundance: few
v_gene: TRBV20-1
d_gene: TRBD1
CDR3nt: TGCAGTGCTAGAGATCCCAGGGGGCTTGGAAACACCATATATTTT
CDR3aa: CSARDPRGLGNTIYF

j_gene: TRBJ2-2
abundance: .
v_gene: TRBV2
d_gene: .
CDR3nt: TGTGCCACCCAAAAGGGCGGCGCGAACACCGGGGAGCTGTTTTTT
CDR3aa: CATQKGGANTGELFF

j_gene: TRBJ2-1
abundance: .
v_gene: TRBV5-4
d_gene: TRBD2
CDR3nt: TGTGCCAGCAGCTTGTCCGGGGGGACTTTCAATGAGCAGTTCTTC
CDR3aa: CASSLSGGTFNEQFF

j_gene: TRBJ2-5
abundance: few
v_gene: TRBV3-1
d_gene: .
CDR3nt: TGTGCCAGCAGCCTAATCGACAGTAAAGAGACCCAGTACTTC
CDR3aa: CASSLIDSKETQYF

j_gene: TRBJ1-2
abundance: few
v_gene: TRBV4-3
d_gene: .
CDR3nt: TGCGCCAGCAGCACTCCCGGAGGGGACTATGGCTACACCTTC
CDR3aa: CASSTPGGDYGYTF

j_gene: TRBJ1-3
abundance: .
v_gene: TRBV3-1
d_gene: .
CDR3nt: TGTGCCAGCAGCGACCTTTTCCGTGGAAACACCATATATTTT
CDR3aa: CASSDLFRGNTIYF

j_gene: TRBJ2-1
abundance: .
v_gene: TRBV29-1
d_gene: TRBD2
CDR3nt: TGCAGCGTTAACCTAGGGAGGGGTGAGCAGTTGTTC
CDR3aa: CSVNLGRGEQLF

j_gene: TRBJ1-5
abundance: few
v_gene: TRBV20-1
d_gene: .
CDR3nt: TGCAGTGCATGGCGGCCAGCTAGCAATCAGCCCCAGCATTTT
CDR3aa: CSAWRPASNQPQHF

j_gene: TRBJ2-1
abundance: .
v_gene: TRBV27
d_gene: TRBD2
CDR3nt: TGTGCCAGCAGTTTATCTAGCGGGATCTGGGATGAGCAGTTCTTC
CDR3aa: CASSLSSGIWDEQFF

j_gene: TRBJ2-4
abundance: .
v_gene: TRBV9
d_gene: .
CDR3nt: TGTGCCAGCAGCCCTACAGGTTCTGGGGACATTCAGTACTTC
CDR3aa: CASSPTGSGDIQYF

j_gene: TRBJ2-2
abundance: few
v_gene: TRBV29-1
d_gene: TRBD1
CDR3nt: TGCAGCGTTGTTGGACAGGGGACCGGGGAGCTGTTTTTT
CDR3aa: CSVVGQGTGELFF

j_gene: TRBJ2-3
abundance: .
v_gene: TRBV3-1
d_gene: TRBD2
CDR3nt: TGTGCCAGCAGCCAAAGCGGGGCGGATACGCAGTATTTT
CDR3aa: CASSQSGADTQYF

j_gene: TRBJ2-1
abundance: .
v_gene: TRBV20-1
d_gene: TRBD2
CDR3nt: TGCAGTGCTCCTCCGGGACTAGATCGTAGTGAGCAGTTCTTC
CDR3aa: CSAPPGLDRSEQFF

j_gene: TRBJ1-3
abundance: .
v_gene: TRBV5-1
d_gene: .
CDR3nt: TGCGCCAGCAGCTTGGGCCAGGGCGCTGGAAACACCATATATTTT
CDR3aa: CASSLGQGAGNTIYF

j_gene: TRBJ2-2
abundance: .
v_gene: TRBV6-1
d_gene: TRBD2
CDR3nt: TGTGCCAGCAGCAAACCGGGACTAGCGGGAGGTGGGAACACCGGGGAGCTGTTTTTT
CDR3aa: CASSKPGLAGGGNTGELFF

j_gene: TRBJ2-7
abundance: .
v_gene: TRBV12-3/TRBV12-4
d_gene: .
CDR3nt: TGTGCCAGCAGTGCCCGACCCGGGACGGACTACTTC
CDR3aa: CASSARPGTDYF

j_gene: TRBJ2-1
abundance: .
v_gene: TRBV6-5
d_gene: TRBD1
CDR3nt: TGTGCCAGCAGTTACGATTCGACAGGGGGATACAATGAGCAGTTCTTC
CDR3aa: CASSYDSTGGYNEQFF

j_gene: TRBJ2-3
abundance: .
v_gene: TRBV6-1
d_gene: .
CDR3nt: TGTGCCAGCAGTCGCCCGGGCACAGATACGCAGTATTTT
CDR3aa: CASSRPGTDTQYF

j_gene: TRBJ2-2
abundance: .
v_gene: TRBV7-2
d_gene: TRBD1
CDR3nt: TGTGCCAGCAGCCCGACAGGGGGTCGCACCGGGGAGCTGTTTTTT
CDR3aa: CASSPTGGRTGELFF

j_gene: TRBJ2-7
abundance: .
v_gene: TRBV6-2/TRBV6-3
d_gene: .
CDR3nt: TGTGCCAGCAGCACCGGAAGGCCCTCCTACGAGCAGTACTTC
CDR3aa: CASSTGRPSYEQYF

j_gene: TRBJ2-2
abundance: .
v_gene: TRBV20-1
d_gene: TRBD2
CDR3nt: TGCAGTGCTAGAGCCTCCGGACGACTAGCGGGGCACCGGGAGCTGTTTTTT
CDR3aa: CSARASGRLAGHRELFF

j_gene: TRBJ2-4
abundance: .
v_gene: TRBV20-1
d_gene: .
CDR3nt: TGCAGTGCCCTTCCGGTGGGTAGCATTCAGTACTTC
CDR3aa: CSALPVGSIQYF

j_gene: TRBJ2-1
abundance: few
v_gene: TRBV5-1
d_gene: TRBD2
CDR3nt: TGCGCCAGCAGCTTGGTCGGACTAGCGGGAGTTGGTGAGCAGTTCTTC
CDR3aa: CASSLVGLAGVGEQFF

j_gene: TRBJ2-7
abundance: .
v_gene: TRBV10-3
d_gene: TRBD1
CDR3nt: TGTGCCATCAGCCCGACAGGGGGGAGAGGCGAGCAGTACTTC
CDR3aa: CAISPTGGRGEQYF

j_gene: TRBJ1-6
abundance: few
v_gene: TRBV30
d_gene: .
CDR3nt: TGTGCCTGGACCGAGACTAATAATTCACCCCTCCACTTT
CDR3aa: CAWTETNNSPLHF

j_gene: TRBJ1-2
abundance: .
v_gene: TRBV28
d_gene: .
CDR3nt: TGTGCCATATACAGAGGAACTAACTATGGCTACACCTTC
CDR3aa: CAIYRGTNYGYTF

j_gene: TRBJ2-3
abundance: .
v_gene: TRBV5-1
d_gene: .
CDR3nt: TGCGCCAGCAAGGGAGTGGCGGGGGCGAGCACAGATACGCAGTATTTT
CDR3aa: CASKGVAGASTDTQYF

j_gene: TRBJ1-6
abundance: few
v_gene: TRBV12-3/TRBV12-4
d_gene: .
CDR3nt: TGTGCCAGCAGGGAACAGGGTAATTCACCCCTCCACTTT
CDR3aa: CASREQGNSPLHF

j_gene: TRBJ2-3
abundance: .
v_gene: TRBV27
d_gene: .
CDR3nt: TGTGCCATCAGTTTATCGTTAGGGGTTGGGACAGATACGCAGTATTTT
CDR3aa: CAISLSLGVGTDTQYF

j_gene: TRBJ2-7
abundance: few
v_gene: TRBV6-2/TRBV6-3
d_gene: TRBD1
CDR3nt: TGTGCCAGCAGTTGGGGACAGGGTCCCTACGAGCAGTACTTC
CDR3aa: CASSWGQGPYEQYF

j_gene: TRBJ2-1
abundance: .
v_gene: TRBV20-1
d_gene: TRBD2
CDR3nt: TGCAGTGCTAGAGATCCTTCGACTAGCGGGAGACAGTTCTTC
CDR3aa: CSARDPSTSGRQFF

j_gene: TRBJ2-5
abundance: few
v_gene: TRBV24-1
d_gene: TRBD1
CDR3nt: TGTGCCACCAGTGATTTGACAGGGGGATTACAAGAGACCCAGTACTTC
CDR3aa: CATSDLTGGLQETQYF

j_gene: TRBJ2-3
abundance: .
v_gene: TRBV6-1
d_gene: .
CDR3nt: TGTGCCAGCAGTGAAGCCGAGGGATATACGCAGTATTTT
CDR3aa: CASSEAEGYTQYF

j_gene: TRBJ2-7
abundance: .
v_gene: TRBV9
d_gene: .
CDR3nt: TGTGCCAGCAGCGTAGACGTCAGCCCGGTCAACGAGCAGTACTTC
CDR3aa: CASSVDVSPVNEQYF

j_gene: TRBJ1-2
abundance: .
v_gene: TRBV20-1
d_gene: TRBD1
CDR3nt: TGCAGTGCTAGAGAAGGGCGGACAGGGGGCCTACGCTACACCTTC
CDR3aa: CSAREGRTGGLRYTF

j_gene: TRBJ1-1
abundance: .
v_gene: TRBV29-1
d_gene: TRBD1
CDR3nt: TGCAGCGTTGATAAGGGGGCCCGGACATTTGGCACTGAAGCTTTCTTT
CDR3aa: CSVDKGARTFGTEAFF

j_gene: TRBJ2-5
abundance: many
v_gene: TRBV12-3/TRBV12-4
d_gene: .
CDR3nt: TGTGCCAGCAGTCTCGAGGGCGCCAAGACCCAGTACTTC
CDR3aa: CASSLEGAKTQYF

j_gene: TRBJ2-1
abundance: few
v_gene: TRBV20-1
d_gene: .
CDR3nt: TGCAGTGCTAGAGATCCCCCGACCCAGTTCTTC
CDR3aa: CSARDPPTQFF

j_gene: TRBJ2-7
abundance: few
v_gene: TRBV5-1
d_gene: .
CDR3nt: TGCGCCAGCAGCTCGCCGGGGGCGCGGGAGCAGTACTTC
CDR3aa: CASSSPGAREQYF

j_gene: TRBJ2-3
abundance: .
v_gene: TRBV2
d_gene: TRBD2
CDR3nt: TGTGCCAGCAGCGGGACTAGCGGGGGGCCGAGCACAGATACGCAGTATTTT
CDR3aa: CASSGTSGGPSTDTQYF

j_gene: TRBJ1-1
abundance: few
v_gene: TRBV6-1
d_gene: .
CDR3nt: TGTGCCAGCAGCCCGACAGACGCTAACACTGAAGCTTTCTTT
CDR3aa: CASSPTDANTEAFF

j_gene: TRBJ2-3
abundance: few
v_gene: TRBV20-1
d_gene: .
CDR3nt: TGCAGTGCTAGTAGGGCTAGCGGCACAGATACGCAGTATTTT
CDR3aa: CSASRASGTDTQYF

j_gene: TRBJ1-6
abundance: .
v_gene: TRBV7-2
d_gene: .
CDR3nt: TGTGCCAGCAGCTTAGTGGGTGATGGTAATTCACCCCTCCACTTT
CDR3aa: CASSLVGDGNSPLHF

j_gene: TRBJ2-1
abundance: few
v_gene: TRBV20-1
d_gene: TRBD1
CDR3nt: TGCAGTGCTAGCATCGGGACAGATAACAATGAGCAGTTCTTC
CDR3aa: CSASIGTDNNEQFF

j_gene: TRBJ1-1
abundance: few
v_gene: TRBV4-1
d_gene: .
CDR3nt: TGCGCCAGCAGCCAACGGCACGGGTTCACTGAAGCTTTCTTT
CDR3aa: CASSQRHGFTEAFF

j_gene: TRBJ1-1
abundance: .
v_gene: TRBV6-1
d_gene: .
CDR3nt: TGTGCCAGCAGGTCGTACGGGGGGGGCCTGGACACTGAAGCTTTCTTT
CDR3aa: CASRSYGGGLDTEAFF

j_gene: TRBJ2-7
abundance: .
v_gene: TRBV2
d_gene: .
CDR3nt: TGTGCCAGCAGTGAAGTGGGGGAACTCGAGCAGTACTTC
CDR3aa: CASSEVGELEQYF

j_gene: TRBJ2-1
abundance: few
v_gene: TRBV27
d_gene: .
CDR3nt: TGTGCCAGCAGACACGGTACGATCTCCTACAATGAGCAGTTCTTC
CDR3aa: CASRHGTISYNEQFF

j_gene: TRBJ2-2
abundance: .
v_gene: TRBV20-1
d_gene: TRBD1
CDR3nt: TGCAGTGCTAGAGATGGACAGGGTCGAGCGAACACCGGGGAGCTGTTTTTT
CDR3aa: CSARDGQGRANTGELFF

j_gene: TRBJ2-1
abundance: once
v_gene: TRBV18
d_gene: TRBD1
CDR3nt: TGTGCCAGCTCACCACCAGGGGGCGGAGGAATTTACAATGAGCAGTTCTTC
CDR3aa: CASSPPGGGGIYNEQFF

j_gene: TRBJ2-1
abundance: few
v_gene: TRBV5-5
d_gene: .
CDR3nt: TGTGCCAGCAGCCCCCGGGTTAGCGGAGGCAATGAGCAGTTCTTC
CDR3aa: CASSPRVSGGNEQFF

j_gene: TRBJ1-3
abundance: few
v_gene: TRBV6-2/TRBV6-3
d_gene: .
CDR3nt: TGTGCCAGCAGCAGACAGATGGCCATGTTCTCTGGAAACACCATATATTTT
CDR3aa: CASSRQMAMFSGNTIYF

j_gene: TRBJ2-5
abundance: .
v_gene: TRBV5-5
d_gene: .
CDR3nt: TGTGCCAGCAGCCCAATAGGTCAAGAGACCCAGTACTTC
CDR3aa: CASSPIGQETQYF